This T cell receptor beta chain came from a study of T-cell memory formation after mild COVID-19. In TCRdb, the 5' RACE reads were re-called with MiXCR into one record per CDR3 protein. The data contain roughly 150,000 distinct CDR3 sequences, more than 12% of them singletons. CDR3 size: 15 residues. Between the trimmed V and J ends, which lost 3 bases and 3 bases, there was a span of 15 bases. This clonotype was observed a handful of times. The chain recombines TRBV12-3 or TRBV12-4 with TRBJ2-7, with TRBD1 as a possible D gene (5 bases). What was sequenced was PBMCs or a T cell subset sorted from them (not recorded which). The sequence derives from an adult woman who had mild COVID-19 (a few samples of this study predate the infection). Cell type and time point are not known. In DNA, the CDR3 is TGTGCCAGCAGTTTGGGCCAGGGATATTTCTACGAGCAGTACTTC. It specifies CASSLGQGYFYEQYF.